This TCR beta chain originates from a study of T-cell memory formation after mild COVID-19. At the level of the study: Largely donor-specific TCR clusters were found. Regarding the study as a whole: Within pre-infection memory, some responding clones were found, suggesting cross-reactive memory joined. Clones contracting over day 15 to 85 were CD4/CD8 balanced, with later expanders leaning CD4+.

Researchers used 5'RACE with constant-segment primers to make TCR alpha and TCR beta cDNA libraries that carry sample barcodes and UMIs. MiXCR was run by TCRdb on the 5' RACE reads, yielding one entry per CDR3 protein. The sample has tens of thousands of distinct CDR3 sequences, less than 8% seen once. The CDR3 spans 15 residues. Germline values: CDR1 SGHRS, CDR2 YFSETQ. Between the trimmed V and J ends, which lost 4 bases and 3 bases, there was a span of 17 bases. At least ten counts were recorded for this clonotype. Its antigen is not known. Sequenced: PBMCs or a T cell subset sorted from them (not recorded which). This TCR came from an adult who had mild COVID-19 (a few samples of this study predate the infection). Cell type and time point are not known. The rearrangement joins TRBV5-1 to TRBJ2-7, with D possibly being TRBD1 (7 bases). CDR3 loop: CASSHRLRGDYEQYF. The CDR3 DNA follows: TGCGCCAGCAGCCATCGACTCAGGGGGGACTACGAGCAGTACTTC.